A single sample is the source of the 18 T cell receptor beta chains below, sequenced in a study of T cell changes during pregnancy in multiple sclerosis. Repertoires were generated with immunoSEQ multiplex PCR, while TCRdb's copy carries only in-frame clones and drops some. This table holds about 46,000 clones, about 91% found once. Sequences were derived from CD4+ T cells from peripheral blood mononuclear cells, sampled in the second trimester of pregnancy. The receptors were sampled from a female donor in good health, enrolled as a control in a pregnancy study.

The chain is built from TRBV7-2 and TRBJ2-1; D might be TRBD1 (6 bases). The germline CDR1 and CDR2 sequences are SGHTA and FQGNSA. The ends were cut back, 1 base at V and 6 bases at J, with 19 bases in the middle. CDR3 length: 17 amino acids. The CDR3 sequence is CASSLVWDTLGANEQFF. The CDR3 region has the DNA TGTGCCAGCAGCTTAGTCTGGGACACACTTGGGGCCAATGAGCAGTTCTTC.

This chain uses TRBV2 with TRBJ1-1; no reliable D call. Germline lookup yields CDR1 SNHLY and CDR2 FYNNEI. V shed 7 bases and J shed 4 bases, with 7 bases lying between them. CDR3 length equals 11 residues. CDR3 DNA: TGTGCCAGCACCGCGAGCACTGAAGCTTTCTTT. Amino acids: CASTASTEAFF.

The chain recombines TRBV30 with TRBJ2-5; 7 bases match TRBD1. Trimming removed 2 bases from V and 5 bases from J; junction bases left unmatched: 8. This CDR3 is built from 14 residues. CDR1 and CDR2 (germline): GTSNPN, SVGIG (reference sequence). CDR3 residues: CAWSPRGPRETQYF. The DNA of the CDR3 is TGTGCCTGGAGTCCGAGGGGGCCTAGGGAGACCCAGTACTTC.

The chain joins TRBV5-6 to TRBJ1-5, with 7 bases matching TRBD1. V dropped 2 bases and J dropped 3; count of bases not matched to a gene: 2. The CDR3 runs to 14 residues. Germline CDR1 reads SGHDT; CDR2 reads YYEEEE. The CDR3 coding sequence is TGTGCCAGCAGCTTTGGACAGGCCAATCAGCCCCAGCATTTT. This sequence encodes CASSFGQANQPQHF. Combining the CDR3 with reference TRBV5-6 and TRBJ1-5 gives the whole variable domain DAGVTQSPTHLIKTRGQQVTLRCSPKSGHDTVSWYQQALGQGPQFIFQYYEEEERQRGNFPDRFSGHQFPNYSSELNVNALLLGDSALYLCASSFGQANQPQHFGDGTRLSIL.

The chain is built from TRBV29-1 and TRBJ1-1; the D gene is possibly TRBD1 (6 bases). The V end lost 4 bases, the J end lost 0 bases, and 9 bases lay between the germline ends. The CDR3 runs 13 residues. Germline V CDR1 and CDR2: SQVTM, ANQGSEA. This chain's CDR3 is CSVGQVLNTEAFF. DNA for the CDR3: TGCAGCGTTGGACAGGTCCTGAACACTGAAGCTTTCTTT.

The CDR3 loop reads CASSPFEIAGVMNTGELFF. The CDR3 nucleotides read TGTGCCAGCTCACCATTTGAAATAGCGGGGGTCATGAACACCGGGGAGCTGTTTTTT. The chain is built from TRBV18 and TRBJ2-2, with 9 positions matching TRBD2. CDR1 is KGHSH and CDR2 is LQKENI in the germline V gene. V dropped 2 bases and J dropped 1; count of bases not matched to a gene: 11. The CDR3 length is 19 residues.

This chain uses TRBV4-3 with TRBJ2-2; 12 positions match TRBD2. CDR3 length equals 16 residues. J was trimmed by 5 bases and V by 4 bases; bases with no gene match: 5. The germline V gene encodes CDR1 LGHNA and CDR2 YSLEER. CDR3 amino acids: CASSRGLAGSTGELFF. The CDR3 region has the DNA TGCGCCAGCAGCCGAGGACTAGCGGGAAGTACCGGGGAGCTGTTTTTT.

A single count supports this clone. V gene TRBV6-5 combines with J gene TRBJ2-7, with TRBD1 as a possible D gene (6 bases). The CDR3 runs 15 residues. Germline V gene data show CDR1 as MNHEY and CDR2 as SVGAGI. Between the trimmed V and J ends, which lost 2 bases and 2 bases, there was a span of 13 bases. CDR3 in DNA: TGTGCCAGCAGTTACGGGGCCGGGACACCCTACGAGCAGTACTTC. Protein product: CASSYGAGTPYEQYF.

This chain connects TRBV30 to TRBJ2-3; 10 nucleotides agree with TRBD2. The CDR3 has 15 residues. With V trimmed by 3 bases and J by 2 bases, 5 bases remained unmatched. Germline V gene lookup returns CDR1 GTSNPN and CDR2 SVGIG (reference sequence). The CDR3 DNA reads TGTGCCTGGAGCGCCACTAGCGGGACCACAGATACGCAGTATTTT. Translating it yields CAWSATSGTTDTQYF.

CDR3 DNA: TGTGCCAGCAGTTACTCGGGCAGTCATAATTCACCCCTCCACTTT. Protein product: CASSYSGSHNSPLHF. The V call is TRBV6-5, the J call TRBJ1-6; D gene uncertain. Germline V gives CDR1 MNHEY, CDR2 SVGAGI. Trimming stripped 0 bases from V and 5 bases from J, with 8 bases between. CDR3 length: 15 residues.

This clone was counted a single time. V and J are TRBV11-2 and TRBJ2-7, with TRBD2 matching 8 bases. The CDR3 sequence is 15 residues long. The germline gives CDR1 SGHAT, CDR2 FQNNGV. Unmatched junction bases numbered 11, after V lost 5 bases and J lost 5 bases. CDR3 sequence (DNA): TGTGCCAGCAGCCTGTCCTGGCGGGGGGCCCACGAGCAGTACTTC. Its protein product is CASSLSWRGAHEQYF.

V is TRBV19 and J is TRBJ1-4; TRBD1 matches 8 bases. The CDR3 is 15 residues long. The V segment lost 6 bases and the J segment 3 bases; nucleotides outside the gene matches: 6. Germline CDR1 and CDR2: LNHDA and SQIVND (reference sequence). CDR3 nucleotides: TGTGCCAGTAGGGACAGGGATTCGTCTAATGAAAAACTGTTTTTT. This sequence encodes CASRDRDSSNEKLFF. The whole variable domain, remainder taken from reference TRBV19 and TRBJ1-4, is DGGITQSPKYLFRKEGQNVTLSCEQNLNHDAMYWYRQDPGQGLRLIYYSQIVNDFQKGDIAEGYSVSREKKESFPLTVTSAQKNPTAFYLCASRDRDSSNEKLFFGSGTQLSVL.

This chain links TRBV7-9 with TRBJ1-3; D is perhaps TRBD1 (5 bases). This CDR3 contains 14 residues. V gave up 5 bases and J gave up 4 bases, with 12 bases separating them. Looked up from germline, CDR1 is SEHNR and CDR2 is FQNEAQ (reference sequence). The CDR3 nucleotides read TGTGCCAGCAGCCTGCAGACAGTCGGAAACACCATATATTTT. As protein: CASSLQTVGNTIYF.

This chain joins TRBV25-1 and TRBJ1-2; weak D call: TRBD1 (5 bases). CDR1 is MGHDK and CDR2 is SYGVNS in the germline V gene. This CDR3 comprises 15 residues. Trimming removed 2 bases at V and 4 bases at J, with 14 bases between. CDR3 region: CASSETGVRSYGYTF. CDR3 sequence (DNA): TGTGCCAGCAGTGAAACGGGGGTAAGGTCCTATGGCTACACCTTC.

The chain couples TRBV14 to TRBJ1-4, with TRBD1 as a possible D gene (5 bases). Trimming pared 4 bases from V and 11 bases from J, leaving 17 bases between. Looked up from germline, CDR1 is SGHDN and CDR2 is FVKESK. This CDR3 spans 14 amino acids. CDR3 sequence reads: CASSPLQGGRKLFF. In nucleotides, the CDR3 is TGTGCCAGCAGCCCCCTCCAGGGAGGGCGGAAACTGTTTTTT.

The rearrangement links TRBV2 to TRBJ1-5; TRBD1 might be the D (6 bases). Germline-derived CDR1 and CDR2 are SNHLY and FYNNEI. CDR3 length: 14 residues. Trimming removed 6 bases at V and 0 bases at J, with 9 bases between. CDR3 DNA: TGTGCCAGCAGCGACAGGAATAGCAATCAGCCCCAGCATTTT. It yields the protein CASSDRNSNQPQHF.

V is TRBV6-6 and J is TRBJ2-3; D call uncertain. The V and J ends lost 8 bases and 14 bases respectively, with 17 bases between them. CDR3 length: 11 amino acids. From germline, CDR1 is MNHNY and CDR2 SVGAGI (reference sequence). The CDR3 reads CASSTAPLWYF. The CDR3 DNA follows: TGTGCCAGCTCAACAGCCCCTCTCTGGTATTTT.

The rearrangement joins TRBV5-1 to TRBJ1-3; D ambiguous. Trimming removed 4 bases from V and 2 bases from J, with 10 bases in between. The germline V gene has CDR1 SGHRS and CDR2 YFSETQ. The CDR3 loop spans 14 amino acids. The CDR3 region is CASSLESAGNTIYF. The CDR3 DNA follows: TGCGCCAGCAGCCTGGAGAGCGCTGGAAACACCATATATTTT.